These T cell receptor beta chains were read from a single sample in a study of shared clonotypes between healthy human individuals. Assay used: immunoSEQ multiplex PCR; TCRdb lists only in-frame clones, some missing. Of a few million clones listed, 90% to 95% are singletons. Material: naive CD4+ T cells sorted from blood. These receptors were taken from a man between 18 and 35 years old in good health. Each CDR3 is given with its conserved first and last residue. D genes are given only for firm matches.

j_call,cdr3_length,v_call,d_call,cdr3_aa
TRBJ1-2,14,TRBV2,NA,CASSPQGYNYGYTF
TRBJ2-5,12,TRBV19,NA,CASSPQGKTQYF
TRBJ2-5,16,TRBV2,NA,CASSEWPEGKGETQYF
TRBJ1-1,16,TRBV5-1,TRBD1,CASSGGQGRMNTEAFF
TRBJ1-2,13,TRBV6-6,NA,CASSYLGSGGYTF
TRBJ1-2,14,TRBV25-1,NA,CASSFSSLDYGYTF
TRBJ1-2,14,TRBV5-1,NA,CASSFSGGDYGYTF
TRBJ1-1,15,TRBV7-6,NA,CASSPSSSRATEAFF
TRBJ1-3,18,TRBV28,NA,CASSLFRGTQFSGNTIYF
TRBJ2-5,15,TRBV29-1,TRBD2,CSVASGTSASETQYF
TRBJ1-2,14,TRBV9,TRBD1,CASSIRQGAGGYTF
TRBJ2-7,14,TRBV10-1,NA,CAQVPNGQGDEQYF
TRBJ2-1,15,TRBV9,NA,CASSIGVLRTDEQFF
TRBJ2-2,13,TRBV2,NA,CASTGEGFGELFF
TRBJ2-1,15,TRBV5-1,NA,CASSFSGPGESEQFF
TRBJ2-3,17,TRBV5-1,NA,CASSLARGITRTDTQYF
TRBJ1-3,15,TRBV19,NA,CASRQGFHSGNTIYF